This is a list of T cell receptor beta chains from one sample in a study of blood T cell repertoires in COVID-19. Repertoires were generated with immunoSEQ multiplex PCR, while TCRdb's copy carries only in-frame clones and drops some. The sample has some 140,000 clones; roughly 83% are singletons. Material: peripheral blood. The receptors here all came from a woman aged 60-75 years with COVID-19, enrolled during active disease. CDR3s include the opening cysteine and the closing phenylalanine or tryptophan. The D gene is left open where the match is weak. Not all rows give a size; the values are once, few, many and, for expanded clones, a class.

V: TRBV7-3; size: -; J: TRBJ2-5; D: -; CDR3: CASSLRPGGETQYF; DNA: TGTGCCAGCAGCTTACGCCCGGGTGGGGAGACCCAGTACTTC
V: TRBV5-1; size: -; J: TRBJ2-7; D: TRBD1; CDR3: CASTPGTGPGEQYF; DNA: TGCGCCAGCACCCCAGGGACAGGGCCCGGCGAGCAGTACTTC
V: TRBV10-3; size: -; J: TRBJ2-1; D: -; CDR3: CAIGTEQFF; DNA: TGTGCCATCGGGACAGAGCAGTTCTTC
V: TRBV7-3; size: -; J: TRBJ2-2; D: TRBD2; CDR3: CASSGSGTSSNTGELFF; DNA: TGTGCCAGCAGCGGAAGCGGGACTAGTTCGAACACCGGGGAGCTGTTTTTT
V: TRBV5-4; size: -; J: TRBJ1-1; D: -; CDR3: CASSRGLQGTEAFF; DNA: TGTGCCAGCAGCCGAGGCCTACAGGGAACTGAAGCTTTCTTT
V: TRBV11-2; size: -; J: TRBJ2-7; D: -; CDR3: CASSLSTREYF; DNA: TGTGCCAGCAGCTTGAGTACTAGGGAGTACTTC
V: TRBV7-3; size: -; J: TRBJ1-1; D: -; CDR3: CASSLSLGSTEAFF; DNA: TGTGCCAGCAGCTTAAGTCTCGGGAGCACTGAAGCTTTCTTT
V: TRBV18; size: -; J: TRBJ1-4; D: -; CDR3: CASSPRADNNEKLFF; DNA: TGTGCCAGCTCACCACGGGCAGACAATAATGAAAAACTGTTTTTT
V: TRBV24-1; size: -; J: TRBJ1-2; D: -; CDR3: CATSDLSGHANHNYGYTF; DNA: TGTGCCACCAGTGATTTGTCGGGACACGCAAACCATAACTATGGCTACACCTTC
V: TRBV29-1; size: -; J: TRBJ2-2; D: -; CDR3: CSVAPGEELFF; DNA: TGCAGCGTCGCGCCGGGGGAGGAGCTGTTTTTT
V: TRBV12-3/TRBV12-4; size: once; J: TRBJ1-4; D: -; CDR3: CASSLGSVEKLFF; DNA: TGTGCCAGCAGTTTAGGGTCAGTTGAAAAACTGTTTTTT
V: TRBV28; size: once; J: TRBJ1-5; D: -; CDR3: CASTGLGPGNQPQHF; DNA: TGTGCCAGCACTGGACTAGGTCCCGGGAATCAGCCCCAGCATTTT
V: TRBV5-1; size: -; J: TRBJ1-2; D: -; CDR3: CASSLERGRYGYTF; DNA: TGCGCCAGCAGCTTGGAGCGGGGAAGATATGGCTACACCTTC
V: TRBV18; size: -; J: TRBJ1-2; D: -; CDR3: CASSPISINGGNIGYTF; DNA: TGTGCCAGCTCACCAATCTCGATTAACGGCGGGAATATAGGCTACACCTTC
V: TRBV21-1; size: -; J: TRBJ2-3; D: -; CDR3: CASPTGRTSGSLTDTQYF; DNA: TGTGCCAGCCCGACAGGGAGGACTAGCGGGAGTCTTACAGATACGCAGTATTTT
V: TRBV21-1; size: once; J: TRBJ1-1; D: -; CDR3: CASSKRGGDTEAFF; DNA: TGTGCCAGCAGCAAGAGAGGGGGGGACACTGAAGCTTTCTTT
V: TRBV18; size: -; J: TRBJ1-6; D: -; CDR3: CASSPPGGGLNSPLHF; DNA: TGTGCCAGCTCACCACCGGGCGGGGGCCTAAATTCACCCCTCCACTTT
V: TRBV10-1; size: -; J: TRBJ2-1; D: TRBD2; CDR3: CASSGLAGIYNEQFF; DNA: TGCGCCAGCAGTGGACTAGCGGGAATCTACAATGAGCAGTTCTTC
V: TRBV11-2; size: -; J: TRBJ1-6; D: -; CDR3: CASSSRGTRPSPLHF; DNA: TGTGCCAGCAGTTCCAGGGGTACTCGGCCCTCACCCCTCCACTTT
V: TRBV3-1/TRBV3-2; size: -; J: TRBJ1-4; D: -; CDR3: CASSQASGASLKLFF; DNA: TGTGCCAGCAGCCAAGCTTCAGGGGCCTCCCTGAAACTGTTTTTT
V: TRBV5-1; size: -; J: TRBJ2-3; D: TRBD2; CDR3: CASSLMLAGGGSDTQYF; DNA: TGCGCCAGCAGCTTGATGCTAGCGGGAGGGGGGTCAGATACGCAGTATTTT
V: TRBV6-1; size: -; J: TRBJ1-4; D: -; CDR3: CASSERPQGEKLFF; DNA: TGTGCCAGCAGTGAACGGCCGCAGGGGGAAAAACTGTTTTTT
V: TRBV7-9; size: -; J: TRBJ1-4; D: TRBD1; CDR3: CASSLGDRGTNEKLFF; DNA: TGTGCCAGCAGCTTAGGAGACAGGGGGACTAATGAAAAACTGTTTTTT
V: TRBV11-2; size: -; J: TRBJ2-1; D: -; CDR3: CASSSGLSSYNEQFF; DNA: TGTGCCAGCAGCTCTGGACTGAGCTCCTACAATGAGCAGTTCTTC
V: TRBV4-1; size: -; J: TRBJ1-6; D: -; CDR3: CASSQEESSYNSPLHF; DNA: TGCGCCAGCAGCCAAGAGGAGAGCTCCTATAATTCACCCCTCCACTTT
V: TRBV2; size: -; J: TRBJ1-5; D: -; CDR3: CASSVLLRGDRQPQHF; DNA: TGTGCCAGCAGTGTACTTTTAAGGGGTGATCGCCAGCCCCAGCATTTT
V: TRBV14; size: -; J: TRBJ2-3; D: TRBD2; CDR3: CASSRNALAVVTDTQYF; DNA: TGTGCCAGCAGCCGAAACGCACTAGCGGTGGTCACAGATACGCAGTATTTT
V: TRBV18; size: once; J: TRBJ1-5; D: TRBD1; CDR3: CASSSDRLNQPQHF; DNA: TGTGCCAGCTCATCGGACAGGTTAAATCAGCCCCAGCATTTT
V: TRBV3-1/TRBV3-2; size: -; J: TRBJ1-1; D: TRBD1; CDR3: CASSPGQVLNTEAFF; DNA: TGTGCCAGCAGCCCGGGACAGGTGTTGAACACTGAAGCTTTCTTT
V: TRBV19; size: few; J: TRBJ1-5; D: -; CDR3: CASSRQSNQPQHF; DNA: TGTGCCAGTAGTCGCCAGAGCAATCAGCCCCAGCATTTT
V: TRBV11-3; size: -; J: TRBJ1-6; D: -; CDR3: CASSESRGSPLHF; DNA: TGTGCCAGCAGCGAGAGCAGGGGTTCACCCCTCCACTTT
V: TRBV28; size: few; J: TRBJ1-5; D: TRBD1; CDR3: CASSLATGTDSNQPQHF; DNA: TGTGCCAGCAGTTTGGCGACCGGGACAGATAGCAATCAGCCCCAGCATTTT
V: TRBV5-1; size: -; J: TRBJ1-1; D: -; CDR3: CASSLSSGNTEAFF; DNA: TGCGCCAGCAGCTTGTCTTCCGGTAATACTGAAGCTTTCTTT
V: TRBV5-1; size: few; J: TRBJ2-7; D: TRBD1; CDR3: CASSLEGQFYEQYF; DNA: TGCGCCAGCAGCTTGGAGGGACAGTTCTACGAGCAGTACTTC
V: TRBV19; size: -; J: TRBJ2-1; D: TRBD2; CDR3: CASRTSGRGNEQFF; DNA: TGTGCCAGTAGGACTAGCGGGAGGGGCAATGAGCAGTTCTTC
V: TRBV19; size: -; J: TRBJ1-5; D: -; CDR3: CASSTTGSNQPQHF; DNA: TGTGCCAGTAGTACAACAGGGAGCAATCAGCCCCAGCATTTT
V: TRBV3-1/TRBV3-2; size: -; J: TRBJ1-5; D: -; CDR3: CASSQGRTVRNQPQHF; DNA: TGTGCCAGCAGCCAAGGGAGGACTGTTCGCAATCAGCCCCAGCATTTT
V: TRBV6-5; size: -; J: TRBJ1-2; D: TRBD1; CDR3: CASRWDRGFRYGYTF; DNA: TGTGCCAGCCGCTGGGACAGGGGATTTAGATATGGCTACACCTTC
V: TRBV6-2/TRBV6-3; size: many; J: TRBJ2-3; D: TRBD2; CDR3: CASSYSTSGRSPDTQYF; DNA: TGTGCCAGCAGTTACTCGACTAGCGGGAGAAGCCCAGATACGCAGTATTTT
V: TRBV7-2; size: -; J: TRBJ2-2; D: -; CDR3: CASSLGGPDTGELFF; DNA: TGTGCCAGCAGCCTAGGGGGGCCGGACACCGGGGAGCTGTTTTTT
V: TRBV2; size: -; J: TRBJ1-6; D: TRBD1; CDR3: CASRRQGVNSPLHF; DNA: TGTGCCAGCAGGCGACAGGGGGTTAATTCACCCCTCCACTTT
V: TRBV11-2; size: few; J: TRBJ2-1; D: TRBD2; CDR3: CASSLRVTGLAVDEQFF; DNA: TGTGCCAGCAGCTTAAGGGTTACGGGACTAGCGGTGGATGAGCAGTTCTTC
V: TRBV18; size: -; J: TRBJ2-2; D: -; CDR3: CASSPLRTAESTGELFF; DNA: TGTGCCAGCTCACCTCTAAGGACAGCGGAAAGCACCGGGGAGCTGTTTTTT
V: TRBV7-8; size: -; J: TRBJ2-3; D: TRBD1; CDR3: CASSAGTGYKSTDTQYF; DNA: TGTGCCAGCAGCGCTGGGACAGGGTACAAGAGCACAGATACGCAGTATTTT
V: TRBV29-1; size: few; J: TRBJ1-5; D: -; CDR3: CSVGGGIRQPQHF; DNA: TGCAGCGTTGGGGGAGGGATCCGTCAGCCCCAGCATTTT
V: TRBV19; size: few; J: TRBJ2-3; D: TRBD2; CDR3: CATRTSGFTDTQYF; DNA: TGTGCCACGAGGACTAGCGGATTCACAGATACGCAGTATTTT
V: TRBV6-5; size: once; J: TRBJ2-1; D: TRBD1; CDR3: CASSYSGTGRVNEQFF; DNA: TGTGCCAGCAGTTACTCCGGGACAGGGAGGGTCAATGAGCAGTTCTTC